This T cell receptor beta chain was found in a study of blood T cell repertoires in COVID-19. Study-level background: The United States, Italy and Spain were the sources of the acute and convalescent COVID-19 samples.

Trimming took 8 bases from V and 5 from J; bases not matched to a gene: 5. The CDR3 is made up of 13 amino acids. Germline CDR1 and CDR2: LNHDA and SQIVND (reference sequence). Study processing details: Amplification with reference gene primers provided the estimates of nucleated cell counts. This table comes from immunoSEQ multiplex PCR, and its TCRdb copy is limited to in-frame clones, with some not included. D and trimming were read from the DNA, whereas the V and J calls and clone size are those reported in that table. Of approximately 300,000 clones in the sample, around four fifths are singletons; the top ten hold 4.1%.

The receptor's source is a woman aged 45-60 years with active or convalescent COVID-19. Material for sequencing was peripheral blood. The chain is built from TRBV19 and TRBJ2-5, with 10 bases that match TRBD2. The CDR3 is CASSSGRRETQYF. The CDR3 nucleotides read TGTGCCAGTTCTAGCGGGAGAAGGGAGACCCAGTACTTC.